These T cell receptor beta chains were read from a single sample in a study of cytomegalovirus exposure and HLA in healthy donors. The protocol was immunoSEQ multiplex PCR, while the TCRdb copy is restricted to in-frame clones and leaves out a portion. This table has 100,000 to 150,000 clones, 74% appearing once. The sample consisted of PBMCs. The receptors come from a woman between 45 and 65 years old in good health and CMV-seropositive. Both conserved end residues are part of each CDR3. D genes are given only for firm matches. Not every row has a clone size; where given, it reads once, few, many or a size class.

j_call	clone_size	v_call	d_call	cdr3_nt	cdr3_aa
TRBJ2-7	few	TRBV5-1	.	TGCGCCAGCAGCTTGGGGGCAGGGGCCACGCAGTACTTC	CASSLGAGATQYF
TRBJ2-1	.	TRBV2	TRBD1	TGTGCCAGCAGTCCCTTCCCCACAGGGGGATCGGATGAGCAGTTCTTC	CASSPFPTGGSDEQFF
TRBJ1-6	.	TRBV18	.	TGTGCCAGCTCACCAGGAGGTAATAATTCACCCCTCCACTTT	CASSPGGNNSPLHF
TRBJ2-1	once	TRBV27	TRBD1	TGTGCCAGCAGTTCCAGATCCCGGGACAGGCTAACCTACAATGAGCAGTTCTTC	CASSSRSRDRLTYNEQFF
TRBJ2-3	.	TRBV7-9	.	TGTGCCAGCAGCTACCTGCAGGGGGGTACGCAGTATTTT	CASSYLQGGTQYF
TRBJ1-1	.	TRBV6-5	.	TGTGCCAGCAGTTACTCACAGGGTGGCACTGAAGCTTTCTTT	CASSYSQGGTEAFF
TRBJ1-5	.	TRBV19	TRBD1	TGTTCCAGTAGTATCCCGGACAGGGGCAATCAGCCCCAGCATTTT	CSSSIPDRGNQPQHF
TRBJ1-1	.	TRBV15	.	TGTGCCACCAGCAGAGATCTGTTGGGGGGTGCTGAAGCTTTCTTT	CATSRDLLGGAEAFF
TRBJ1-5	.	TRBV5-8	.	TGTGCCAGCAGTTTATGGCGGGCCTCGCCCCAGCATTTT	CASSLWRASPQHF
TRBJ2-5	.	TRBV29-1	.	TGCAGCGTTGGAATCACAGACCAAGAGACCCAGTACTTC	CSVGITDQETQYF
TRBJ1-6	.	TRBV5-1	.	TGCGCCAGCAGCTTGGCCCCCTGGTCCGAACAGGCAAATTCACCCCTCCACTTT	CASSLAPWSEQANSPLHF
TRBJ2-1	.	TRBV11-3	.	TGTGCCAGCAGCTTAGAAACAGGAACCTACAATGAGCAGTTCTTC	CASSLETGTYNEQFF
TRBJ1-3	.	TRBV15	.	TGTGCCACCAGCAGAGACAGGGTCCGCGGCGGTACCATATATTTT	CATSRDRVRGGTIYF
TRBJ2-2	.	TRBV7-7	TRBD1	TGTGCTAGCAGCTCGCCCAGGGGGCGCAACACCGGGGAGCTGTTTTTT	CASSSPRGRNTGELFF
TRBJ1-4	few	TRBV6-7	.	TGTGCCAGCAGTTACCCTGTCTTGGCGGGGTTTAATGAAAAACTGTTTTTT	CASSYPVLAGFNEKLFF
TRBJ2-2	.	TRBV5-1	.	TGCGCCAGCAGCTTGTGGCCTTTAACAGGGACCGGGGAGCTGTTTTTT	CASSLWPLTGTGELFF
TRBJ1-2	.	TRBV29-1	TRBD1	TGCAGCGTTGAAGGAGGACAGGCGAGGGGCTACCCCTTC	CSVEGGQARGYPF
TRBJ2-3	.	TRBV5-4	.	TGTGCCAGCAGCTCGGGACTCGACACAGATACGCAGTATTTT	CASSSGLDTDTQYF
TRBJ1-2	.	TRBV5-6	TRBD1	TGTGCCAGCAGCCGGGACAGGGTCTATGGCTACACCTTC	CASSRDRVYGYTF
TRBJ1-2	.	TRBV7-2	.	TGTGCCAGCAGCCGAAACAGGGCCGCTAACTATGGCTACCCCTTC	CASSRNRAANYGYPF
TRBJ2-1	once	TRBV10-3	TRBD1	TGTGCCATCAGTAGACAGGGGTTGGCTATCAATGAGCAGTTCTTC	CAISRQGLAINEQFF
TRBJ2-2	few	TRBV9	.	TGTGCCAGCAGCGTAGCTCGCCCCGGCACCGGGGAGCTGTTTTTT	CASSVARPGTGELFF
TRBJ2-7	.	TRBV10-3	.	TGTGCCATCAGTGGCCTGGACAGTCACGAGCAGTACTTC	CAISGLDSHEQYF
TRBJ1-3	.	TRBV11-2	.	TGTGCCAGCAGCTTTTCCTCAAACACCATATATTTT	CASSFSSNTIYF
TRBJ1-1	few	TRBV10-2	.	TGCGCCAGCAAGCGGGGGGAGGAGGCTTTCTTT	CASKRGEEAFF
TRBJ1-2	.	TRBV5-4	TRBD1	TGTGCCAGCAGCTATCCAGGGGGCTCCTCGGATGGCTACACCTTC	CASSYPGGSSDGYTF
TRBJ2-5	few	TRBV19	TRBD1	TGTGCCAGTAGTAGGCGCGGGACAGGCTCTCAAGAGACCCAGTACTTC	CASSRRGTGSQETQYF
TRBJ2-2	.	TRBV4-3	TRBD1	TGCGCCAGCAGCCAGGATGCGTTGGACAGGGGTAACACCGGGGAGCTGTTTTTT	CASSQDALDRGNTGELFF
TRBJ2-7	.	TRBV6-1	.	TGTGCCAGCAGTGCGGTGACAGCAGCATACGAGCAGTACTTC	CASSAVTAAYEQYF
TRBJ2-5	.	TRBV5-1	TRBD1	TGCGCCAGCAGTTCTACAGGGGGCAAGGGCCAAGAGACCCAGTACTTC	CASSSTGGKGQETQYF
TRBJ2-5	.	TRBV7-7	TRBD2	TGTGCTAGCAGCCGTAGCGGGGGGCAAGAGACCCAGTACTTC	CASSRSGGQETQYF
TRBJ2-2	.	TRBV11-3	.	TGTGCCAGCAGCTTAGATCTCCAGGCCGGGGAGCTGTTTTTT	CASSLDLQAGELFF
TRBJ1-1	.	TRBV15	.	TGTGCCACCAGCAGAGATCACGGGGGGGCGGACACTGAAGCTTTCTTT	CATSRDHGGADTEAFF
TRBJ2-1	.	TRBV6-5	.	TGTGCCAGCAGTTACGGGACACCGGGAAATGAGCAGTTCTTC	CASSYGTPGNEQFF
TRBJ1-2	.	TRBV7-9	.	TGTGCCAGCAGCTCCACTCCACAGGGAGACTATGGCTACACCTTC	CASSSTPQGDYGYTF
TRBJ2-7	.	TRBV2	.	TGTGCCAGCAGTGAAGAGGTCACACAGTCCTACGAGCAGTACTTC	CASSEEVTQSYEQYF
TRBJ1-1	.	TRBV7-9	.	TGTGCCAGCAGCTTATTTCTGGCCACTGAAGCTTTCTTT	CASSLFLATEAFF
TRBJ1-2	few	TRBV5-6	.	TGTGCCAGCAGCCAAACAGGGAACTATGGCTACACCTTC	CASSQTGNYGYTF
TRBJ1-1	few	TRBV13	.	TGTGCCAGCAGCGCCCGACAGTCTATCCCTGAAGCTTTCTTT	CASSARQSIPEAFF
TRBJ1-1	.	TRBV10-2	.	TGCGCCAGCACCGAATGGGCCTTGAACACTGAAGCTTTCTTT	CASTEWALNTEAFF
TRBJ2-3	.	TRBV5-4	.	TGTGCCAGCAGCTCCCCAGGAACAGATACGCAGTATTTT	CASSSPGTDTQYF
TRBJ1-2	.	TRBV19	.	TGTGCCAGTAGTCGCCTTACAGGGTTAGCTAACTATGGCTACACCTTC	CASSRLTGLANYGYTF
TRBJ2-5	.	TRBV5-1	TRBD2	TGCGCCAGCAGAGAAGCGGGGGAAGAGACCCAGTACTTC	CASREAGEETQYF
TRBJ2-1	.	TRBV29-1	TRBD2	TGCAGCGTTGCCGGGACTAGTGGGAATGAGCAGTTCTTC	CSVAGTSGNEQFF
TRBJ1-1	.	TRBV5-5	TRBD1	TGTGCCAGCAGCTTGGGTGGACAGGGCGCTGAAGCTTTCTTT	CASSLGGQGAEAFF
TRBJ2-7	.	TRBV19	.	TGTTCCAGTAGTATGGGGGCAGGGGCCTCGTACGAGCAGTACTTC	CSSSMGAGASYEQYF
TRBJ1-5	once	TRBV7-9	.	TGTGCCAGCAGCTCCGGGGGGTGGCAGCCCCAGCATTTT	CASSSGGWQPQHF
TRBJ2-5	.	TRBV28	.	TGTGCCAGCACAGCGGTGGGGGGGGCGTACCAAGAGACCCAGTACTTC	CASTAVGGAYQETQYF
TRBJ1-3	.	TRBV29-1	.	TGCAGCGTTCGTCAGGTCGGAAACACCATATATTTT	CSVRQVGNTIYF
TRBJ2-3	.	TRBV5-1	TRBD2	TGCGCCAGCAGCCCGTCCTCGGGGGGAACAGATACGCAGTATTTT	CASSPSSGGTDTQYF
TRBJ2-3	.	TRBV7-9	.	TGTTCCAGCAGCTTTCTGGGGGGGGGCCATAACACAGATACGCAGTATTTT	CSSSFLGGGHNTDTQYF